This TCR beta chain was sequenced for a study of early T cells in non-severe SARS-CoV-2 infection. Study summary: With bulk RNA from unsorted whole blood as input, sequencing yielded unpaired chains.

Germline CDR1 LGHNA, CDR2 YSLEER. This CDR3 comprises 16 residues. V gave up 0 bases and J gave up 7 bases, with 13 bases separating them. This clonotype was observed many times. Its target is not known. Each cDNA molecule carried a unique molecular identifier. Via MiXCR, TCRdb re-called the 5' RACE reads, giving one row per CDR3 protein. The profile shows roughly 60,000 distinct CDR3 sequences, more than 6.5% of them singletons. Study-level findings and limits: Comparison of clonotypes with VDJdb favored anti-spike CD8 responses while missing private and CD4 specificities.

This chain uses TRBV4-3 with TRBJ1-6, with D maybe TRBD1 (5 bases). This material consisted of whole blood, taken at baseline. The TCR sequence derives from an adult who was a healthcare worker with PCR-confirmed SARS-CoV-2 infection or an uninfected control (not recorded which). In DNA form, the CDR3 reads TGCGCCAGCAGCCAAGACTCAGGGAGGTCGAATTCACCCCTCCACTTT. Protein sequence: CASSQDSGRSNSPLHF.